The 20 T cell receptor beta chains below come from one sample, sequenced in a study of blood T cell repertoires in COVID-19. Assay used: immunoSEQ multiplex PCR; TCRdb lists only in-frame clones, some missing. The sample consists of around 210,000 clones, approximately 80% of them appearing once. Sample: peripheral blood. These TCRs come from a woman aged 80 or over with COVID-19, enrolled during active disease.

This clone has only one observation. The chain couples TRBV5-1 to TRBJ1-1; possibly TRBD1 for D (5 bases). CDR3 length: 14 residues. Trimming stripped 5 bases from V and 0 bases from J, with 11 bases between. Germline-derived CDR1 and CDR2 are SGHRS and YFSETQ. As DNA, the CDR3 is TGCGCCAGCAGTCCAGGGTCTGTGAACACTGAAGCTTTCTTT. Its translation: CASSPGSVNTEAFF.

CDR3 region: CASSQGQGAQAFF. The CDR3 nucleotides read TGTGCCAGCAGCCAAGGACAGGGGGCGCAGGCTTTCTTT. The chain uses TRBV3-1 (or the pseudogene TRBV3-2) and TRBJ1-1; TRBD1 aligns across 10 bases. The CDR3 is made up of 13 amino acids. Losses at the gene ends were 1 base for V and 11 bases for J; bases not matched to a gene: 4. Germline V gene data show CDR1 as LGHDT and CDR2 as YNNKEL (reference sequence).

V usage is TRBV18 and J usage is TRBJ2-3; 7 bases fit TRBD2. The CDR3 consists of 13 residues. Trimming took 4 bases from V and 5 from J; bases not matched to a gene: 3. The germline gives CDR1 KGHSH, CDR2 LQKENI. The DNA of the CDR3 is TGTGCCAGCTCACGTCCTAGCGGAGATACGCAGTATTTT. It is translated as CASSRPSGDTQYF.

The chain couples TRBV7-9 to TRBJ2-5; perhaps TRBD2 as D (5 bases). Germline V gives CDR1 SEHNR, CDR2 FQNEAQ (reference sequence). V lost 5 bases, J lost 7 bases, and 5 bases lay in between. This CDR3 contains 10 residues. The CDR3 coding sequence is TGTGCCAGCAGCGCGGGGACCCAGTACTTC. This encodes CASSAGTQYF.

The chain has TRBV28 and TRBJ1-3, with TRBD1 matching 10 bases. This CDR3 has 19 residues. V was clipped by 4 bases and J by 2 bases; unmatched bases: 14. CDR1 is MDHEN and CDR2 is SYDVKM in the germline V gene. CDR3 bases: TGTGCCAGCAGTTCGGACAGGGGGACTGAGCTCTCTGCTGGAAACACCATATATTTT. It is translated as CASSSDRGTELSAGNTIYF.

CDR3 protein: CASSSIPGRELFF. The CDR3 region has the DNA TGTGCCAGCAGCTCTATTCCGGGAAGGGAGCTGTTTTTT. The rearrangement links TRBV7-9 to TRBJ2-2, with D perhaps matching TRBD2 (5 bases). With 4 bases removed from V and 9 bases from J, the gap between germline ends came to 12 bases. The length of the CDR3 is 13 residues. Germline V gene lookup returns CDR1 SEHNR and CDR2 FQNEAQ (reference sequence).

This clone is termed medium-sized. This chain uses TRBV4-1 with TRBJ2-3, with 7 bases matching TRBD1. The germline CDR1 and CDR2 sequences are MGHRA and YSYEKL. Unmatched junction bases numbered 25, after V lost 4 bases and J lost 6 bases. The CDR3 is made up of 20 amino acids. Here the CDR3 reads CASSPTPGRGWAKGGDTQYF. The CDR3 nucleotides read TGCGCCAGCAGCCCTACCCCGGGAAGGGGTTGGGCAAAAGGGGGCGATACGCAGTATTTT.

The chain joins TRBV11-1 to TRBJ2-6; a weak D match, TRBD2 (5 bases). The V gene's germline CDR1 is SGHAT and CDR2 FQDESV (reference sequence). The CDR3 is 15 residues long. The CDR3: CATEAADSGANVLTF. The DNA of the CDR3 is TGTGCTACGGAGGCAGCCGACTCTGGGGCCAACGTCCTGACTTTC.

The V call is TRBV29-1, the J call TRBJ1-1; a weak D match, TRBD1 (5 bases). The germline V and J ends were trimmed by 5 bases and 4 bases, with 8 bases remaining between them. From germline, CDR1 is SQVTM and CDR2 ANQGSEA. This CDR3 comprises 11 residues. This CDR3 is CSVKGLTEAFF. In DNA, the CDR3 is TGCAGCGTTAAGGGGCTCACTGAAGCTTTCTTT.

The chain joins TRBV19 to TRBJ2-7; 8 bases fit TRBD1. Germline CDR1 and CDR2: LNHDA and SQIVND (reference sequence). This CDR3 comprises 12 residues. With V trimmed by 5 bases and J by 8 bases, 5 bases remained unmatched. CDR3 amino acids: CASSQRTGKQYF. Here the CDR3 DNA reads TGTGCCAGTAGTCAACGGACAGGGAAGCAGTACTTC.

This chain joins TRBV6-5 and TRBJ1-1; TRBD1 agrees at 8 bases. The CDR3 is made up of 15 amino acids. CDR1 MNHEY and CDR2 SVGAGI come from the germline V gene. After removal of 8 bases from V and 3 bases from J, the junction contained 11 bases not matched to a gene. CDR3 bases: TGTGCCAGCCGCCAAATATCGACAGGGGACACTGAAGCTTTCTTT. This translates into CASRQISTGDTEAFF.

The V call is TRBV7-8, the J call TRBJ2-2, with D possibly TRBD2 on 7 matching bases. This CDR3 has 14 amino acids. CDR1 SGHVS and CDR2 FQNEAQ come from the germline V gene. V lost 5 bases and J lost 5, with 12 bases in between. Here the CDR3 reads CASSHREGTGELFF. As DNA, the CDR3 is TGTGCCAGCAGCCACAGGGAGGGGACCGGGGAGCTGTTTTTT.

V gene TRBV19 combines with J gene TRBJ1-6; the match to TRBD1 covers 8 bases. The CDR3 has 17 residues. Per the germline V gene, CDR1 is LNHDA and CDR2 is SQIVND (reference sequence). The junction had 7 bases not matched to a gene; V was cut back by 4 bases and J by 2 bases. For the CDR3, the DNA is TGTGCCAGTAGTACGACCCCAGGGGGCCCCTATAATTCACCCCTCCACTTT. Translated, it gives CASSTTPGGPYNSPLHF.

CDR3 amino acids: CASRGGNQPQHF. CDR3 bases: TGTGCCAGCAGGGGAGGGAATCAGCCCCAGCATTTT. The chain combines TRBV6-5 with TRBJ1-5; D is undetermined. This CDR3 comprises 12 residues. Trimming stripped 6 bases from V and 4 bases from J, with 7 bases between. Germline V lookup: CDR1 MNHEY, CDR2 SVGAGI.

The J gene is TRBJ2-5, the V gene TRBV29-1; D possibly corresponds to TRBD1 (6 bases). This CDR3 spans 12 amino acids. V lost 8 bases to trimming and J lost 3 bases, with 13 bases between them. CDR1 and CDR2 from the germline V gene are SQVTM and ANQGSEA. CDR3 in DNA: TGCAGCAGCCAGGGGCATGAAGAGACCCAGTACTTC. This encodes CSSQGHEETQYF.

The chain carries TRBV19 and TRBJ1-1; D remains unclear. Germline CDR1 reads LNHDA; CDR2 reads SQIVND (reference sequence). The CDR3 has 14 amino acids. Trimming pared 8 bases from V and 6 bases from J, leaving 19 bases between. The CDR3 nucleotides are TGTGCCAGTCGCACAACTTCTAGGTCGGCTGAAGCTTTCTTT. It codes for CASRTTSRSAEAFF.

This chain connects TRBV6-2 or TRBV6-3 to TRBJ2-7; 7 nucleotides agree with TRBD2. V trimming: 2 bases; J trimming: 0 bases; junction bases outside the gene matches: 10. The CDR3 runs to 17 residues. CDR1 is MNHEY and CDR2 is SVGEGT in the germline V gene. The CDR3: CASSYLPGGSTSYEQYF. CDR3 in DNA: TGTGCCAGCAGTTACCTCCCGGGAGGCAGCACCTCCTACGAGCAGTACTTC.

This clone was observed many times. The chain recombines TRBV27 with TRBJ2-7; weak D call: TRBD2 (5 bases). Germline CDR1 reads MNHEY; CDR2 reads SMNVEV (reference sequence). Trimming removed 3 bases from V and 2 bases from J, with 14 bases in between. There are 15 residues in the CDR3. This chain's CDR3 is CASSFLPSGPYEQYF. CDR3 coding DNA: TGTGCCAGCAGTTTCCTACCCAGCGGACCCTACGAGCAGTACTTC.

The chain joins TRBV18 to TRBJ2-7; no reliable D call. The V end was cut by 3 bases, the J end by 4 bases, with 7 bases between. The length of the CDR3 is 12 residues. The germline V gene has CDR1 KGHSH and CDR2 LQKENI. The CDR3 region is CASSPANYEQYF. CDR3 sequence (DNA): TGTGCCAGCTCACCGGCCAATTACGAGCAGTACTTC.

This clone appeared many times. V and J are TRBV5-1 and TRBJ2-7, with TRBD2 matching 8 bases. V lost 3 bases, J lost 3 bases, and 8 bases stayed unmatched. CDR3 length: 15 residues. Germline CDR1 and CDR2: SGHRS and YFSETQ. CDR3 loop: CASSSGGGNRYEQYF. The CDR3 nucleotides read TGCGCCAGCAGCTCAGGCGGGGGGAACCGCTACGAGCAGTACTTC.